The rows below give T cell receptor beta chains drawn from one sample of a study of post-analysis software for immune sequencing data. TCRdb used MiXCR to reprocess the PCR reads, holding one entry per CDR3 protein. This sample has fewer than 600,000 distinct CDR3 sequences; roughly 46% occur once, and the top ten carry 12%. The sample taken for sequencing was blood. These receptors originate from a girl aged 5-17 years with multiple sclerosis. CDR3s include the opening cysteine and the closing phenylalanine or tryptophan. D genes are given only for firm matches. Size tells how often a clone was seen (once, few, many) or the class of an expanded clone, and some rows leave it out.

d_call j_call clone_size v_call cdr3_aa cdr3_nt
TRBD1 TRBJ2-5 NA TRBV5-1 CASSFGPKDRGRQETQYF TGCGCCAGCAGCTTCGGACCGAAAGACAGGGGGCGGCAAGAGACCCAGTACTTC
NA TRBJ1-1 NA TRBV3-1 CASSQEGVMNTEAFF TGTGCCAGCAGCCAAGAGGGGGTGATGAACACTGAAGCTTTCTTT
NA TRBJ1-1 NA TRBV27 CASSLSVRVAEAFF TGTGCCAGCAGTTTATCGGTCAGGGTGGCTGAAGCTTTCTTT
NA TRBJ2-7 few TRBV5-1 CASSLEDSSYEQYF TGCGCCAGCAGCTTGGAAGACTCCTCCTACGAGCAGTACTTC
TRBD2 TRBJ2-1 NA TRBV4-3 CASSPSLAGEGQFF TGCGCCAGCAGCCCATCTTTAGCGGGAGAGGGGCAGTTCTTC
NA TRBJ2-7 few TRBV5-1 CASSLDSGGPYEQYF TGCGCCAGCAGCTTGGATTCCGGGGGGCCCTACGAGCAGTACTTC
NA TRBJ2-1 NA TRBV20-1 CSARDLRGNEQFF TGCAGTGCTAGAGACCTAAGGGGTAATGAGCAGTTCTTC
NA TRBJ1-4 NA TRBV7-2 CASSLRQGGYEKLFF TGTGCCAGCAGCCTCAGACAAGGGGGGTATGAAAAACTGTTTTTT
TRBD1 TRBJ1-1 NA TRBV2 CASTTGSTEAFF TGTGCCAGCACGACAGGGTCCACTGAAGCTTTCTTT
TRBD2 TRBJ2-7 NA TRBV4-2 CASSLGTSATYEQYF TGTGCCAGCAGCCTTGGGACTAGCGCTACCTACGAGCAGTACTTC
TRBD2 TRBJ2-1 NA TRBV7-9 CASSLVAGDYPEQFF TGTGCCAGCAGCCTAGTAGCGGGAGATTATCCTGAGCAGTTCTTC
NA TRBJ2-1 NA TRBV20-1 CSARGPADYAYNEQFF TGCAGTGCTAGAGGACCGGCGGACTATGCTTACAATGAGCAGTTCTTC
TRBD2 TRBJ2-3 few TRBV9 CASSIGLDPEGDTQYF TGTGCCAGCAGCATCGGACTAGACCCTGAGGGGGATACGCAGTATTTT
TRBD2 TRBJ2-2 NA TRBV7-7 CASSEGTSGSGGLFF TGTGCTAGCAGCGAGGGGACTAGCGGGAGCGGTGGGCTGTTTTTT
TRBD1 TRBJ1-2 NA TRBV27 CASSFRGGAGYGYTF TGTGCCAGCAGTTTCCGAGGGGGCGCAGGATATGGCTACACCTTC
TRBD2 TRBJ2-3 NA TRBV7-2 CASRRLAGTSTDTQYF TGTGCCAGCAGAAGACTAGCGGGTACTAGCACAGATACGCAGTATTTT
NA TRBJ2-7 few TRBV29-1 CSVAGLLGSHEQYF TGCAGCGTTGCGGGTCTCCTGGGATCCCACGAGCAGTACTTC